This T cell receptor beta chain is drawn from a study of shared clonotypes between healthy human individuals. Background on the study: The study drew on a couple of women and three men aged 18 to 49 as donors.

Using approximately 200 ng DNA, approximately 27,000 T cell genomes, the sorted-subset replicate PCRs were run. Clones were sequenced by immunoSEQ multiplex PCR, and TCRdb holds only the in-frame ones, with some missing. The repertoire includes some 2,000,000 clones, 95% of them detected once, and approximately 0.13% sits in the top ten. Only a few counts were recorded for this clone. Its cognate antigen is unknown. The CDR3 totals 14 residues. V was pared by 1 base and J by 6 bases, with 12 bases between. The germline CDR1 and CDR2 sequences are LNHNV and YYDKDF (reference sequence). Points from the study as a whole: Relative to memory subsets, naive subsets generally showed larger estimated richness. Investigators collected only blood, and repertoires in tissues likely differ.

The chain uses TRBV15 and TRBJ1-1, with D unresolved. Sample: naive CD4+ T cells sorted from blood. Sample subset: CD45RA+ positively selected. This sequence originates from a man younger than 30 in good health. Written as DNA, the CDR3 is TGTGCCACCAGCAGAGTCACGCAGTTCGCTGAAGCTTTCTTT. This gives the protein CATSRVTQFAEAFF.